These 10 T cell receptor beta chains share one sample of origin, sequenced in a study of shared clonotypes between healthy human individuals. Assay used: immunoSEQ multiplex PCR; TCRdb lists only in-frame clones, some missing. This table has more than 1,200,000 clones, about 98.5% appearing once. Sequencing input: naive CD4+ T cells sorted from blood. Subset meaning: CD45RA+ positively selected. These receptors came from a young man in good health.

The rearrangement links TRBV19 to TRBJ1-1, with 10 bases lining up with TRBD1. The CDR3 totals 13 residues. V lost 6 bases, J lost 6 bases, and 4 bases stayed unmatched. Germline V gives CDR1 LNHDA, CDR2 SQIVND (reference sequence). CDR3 nucleotides: TGTGCCAGTAGGGTGACAGGGGGCTCTGAAGCTTTCTTT. This codes for CASRVTGGSEAFF.

The chain recombines TRBV19 with TRBJ2-7, with D tentatively TRBD2 (6 bases). This CDR3 has 14 residues. Germline CDR1 reads LNHDA; CDR2 reads SQIVND (reference sequence). V shed 4 bases and J shed 2 bases, with 12 bases lying between them. The CDR3 bases are TGTGCCAGTAGTAATGCGGGAATAGCCTACGAGCAGTACTTC. It is translated as CASSNAGIAYEQYF.

V and J are TRBV6-6 and TRBJ2-7; a weak D match, TRBD1 (6 bases). V was pared by 2 bases and J by 5 bases, with 7 bases between. The CDR3 contains 12 residues. Looked up from germline, CDR1 is MNHNY and CDR2 is SVGAGI (reference sequence). The CDR3 loop is CASSYQGNEQYF. In nucleotides, the CDR3 is TGTGCCAGCAGTTACCAGGGGAACGAGCAGTACTTC.

The chain combines TRBV6-5 with TRBJ2-1; TRBD2 is a possible D gene (5 bases). Germline CDR1 reads MNHEY; CDR2 reads SVGAGI. The CDR3 is made up of 12 amino acids. Trimming stripped 5 bases from V and 7 bases from J, with 9 bases between. As DNA, the CDR3 is TGTGCCAGCAGTACAGCGGTGAATGAGCAGTTCTTC. Amino acid sequence: CASSTAVNEQFF.

This chain joins TRBV5-4 and TRBJ2-1, with unresolved D. Germline loops: CDR1 SGHNT, CDR2 YYREEE (reference sequence). V lost 0 bases, J lost 4 bases, and 11 bases lay in between. CDR3 length: 15 residues. CDR3 residues: CASSLEASKYNEQFF. CDR3 nucleotides: TGTGCCAGCAGCTTGGAAGCTAGTAAATACAATGAGCAGTTCTTC. The variable domain in full, completed from reference TRBV5-4 and TRBJ2-1, reads ETGVTQSPTHLIKTRGQQVTLRCSSQSGHNTVSWYQQALGQGPQFIFQYYREEENGRGNFPPRFSGLQFPNYSSELNVNALELDDSALYLCASSLEASKYNEQFFGPGTRLTVL.

The genes are TRBV7-2 and TRBJ2-4, with TRBD1 as a possible D gene (5 bases). V dropped 4 bases and J dropped 6 bases, with 28 bases sitting between them. CDR1 SGHTA and CDR2 FQGNSA come from the germline V gene. The CDR3 spans 19 residues. CDR3 in DNA: TGTGCCAGCAGCTCACCTTTAGCAGGGTATGGAGATTCCGGAAACATTCAGTACTTC. Translating gives CASSSPLAGYGDSGNIQYF.

The chain joins TRBV5-1 to TRBJ2-7; D may be TRBD1 or TRBD2 (5 bases each). V shed 4 bases and J shed 3 bases, with 11 bases lying between them. The CDR3 is 13 amino acids. Germline V gene sequence: CDR1 SGHRS, CDR2 YFSETQ. CDR3 in amino acids: CASSPWGNYEQYF. The DNA for the CDR3 is TGCGCCAGCAGCCCATGGGGGAACTACGAGCAGTACTTC.

The chain recombines TRBV7-8 with TRBJ2-7, with TRBD2 matching over 15 bases. Germline CDR1 and CDR2: SGHVS and FQNEAQ. The V gene end was trimmed by 5 bases and the J gene end by 7 bases; junction bases not matched to a gene: 15. The CDR3 is 18 amino acids. As DNA, the CDR3 is TGTGCCAGCAGCCACGATGGAACTACCGGGACTAGCGGGAGGGAGCAGTACTTC. It specifies CASSHDGTTGTSGREQYF.

Comment on this clone: The sample has other DNA sequences that encode this CDR3 too. The chain employs TRBV7-2 and TRBJ1-3; D is perhaps TRBD1 (5 bases). This CDR3 spans 15 amino acids. The germline CDR1 and CDR2 sequences are SGHTA and FQGNSA. The V end lost 1 base, the J end lost 0 bases, and 7 bases lay between the germline ends. The CDR3 coding sequence is TGTGCCAGCAGCTTAGTAAGGGGCTCTGGAAACACCATATATTTT. Protein: CASSLVRGSGNTIYF.

This chain uses TRBV18 with TRBJ2-7; no clear D gene. Trimming stripped 6 bases from V and 2 bases from J, with 11 bases between. The CDR3 runs 13 residues. Germline assignment: CDR1 KGHSH and CDR2 LQKENI. CDR3 in amino acids: CASSPSRAYEQYF. The DNA for the CDR3 is TGTGCCAGCTCCCCCTCTAGGGCCTACGAGCAGTACTTC.